The next 32 T cell receptor beta chains were all read from a single sample in a study of blood T cell repertoires in COVID-19. Profiling relied on immunoSEQ multiplex PCR, and the TCRdb table lists in-frame clones only, not all of them. The profile shows approximately 94,000 clones, 88% of them singletons. The sample taken for sequencing was peripheral blood. These receptors were taken from a human donor in a cohort sampled during active COVID-19.

The chain employs TRBV6-5 and TRBJ2-5, with D perhaps matching TRBD1 (6 bases). Germline V lookup: CDR1 MNHEY, CDR2 SVGAGI. V was clipped by 5 bases and J by 2 bases, with 15 bases between them. This CDR3 contains 15 residues. The CDR3 spells CASSQRSRGQETQYF. CDR3 coding DNA: TGTGCCAGCAGTCAAAGAAGCAGGGGACAAGAGACCCAGTACTTC.

The chain recombines TRBV6-5 with TRBJ2-5; 12 bases are a match to TRBD2. The germline V gene encodes CDR1 MNHEY and CDR2 SVGAGI. After removal of 4 bases from V and 3 bases from J, the junction contained 3 bases not matched to a gene. The CDR3 is 15 amino acids. CDR3 DNA sequence: TGTGCCAGCAGTTCTAGACTAGCGGGGGAAGAGACCCAGTACTTC. It is translated as CASSSRLAGEETQYF.

The V gene is TRBV24-1, the J gene TRBJ2-1; 7 nucleotides line up with TRBD1. The V and J ends lost 11 bases and 8 bases, in that order; junction bases with no gene match: 11. Germline loops: CDR1 KGHDR, CDR2 SFDVKD. CDR3 size: 13 residues. DNA for the CDR3: TGTGCCATAAAGGGGGCGAATATGTATGAGCAGTTCTTC. It yields the protein CAIKGANMYEQFF.

This chain connects TRBV28 to TRBJ1-2; D gene unclear. Deletions cut 8 bases from V and 8 bases from J, with 24 bases between. CDR1 and CDR2 from the germline V gene are MDHEN and SYDVKM. CDR3 length: 15 residues. CDR3: CASGLVGGGSSGYTF. In DNA form, the CDR3 reads TGTGCCAGCGGCCTAGTAGGAGGAGGGTCTTCGGGCTACACCTTC.

J is TRBJ2-2 and V is TRBV6-5; D uncertain. Looked up from germline, CDR1 is MNHEY and CDR2 is SVGAGI. Trimming took 7 bases from V and 4 from J, leaving 4 bases between them. The CDR3 is made up of 11 amino acids. CDR3 nucleotides: TGTGCCAGCACCCTCACCGGGGAGCTGTTTTTT. The encoded protein is CASTLTGELFF.

This clone was recorded only once. V and J are TRBV7-2 and TRBJ1-6; 9 positions agree with TRBD1. Germline CDR1 reads SGHTA; CDR2 reads FQGNSA. This CDR3 is built from 17 residues. Trimming cost V 3 bases and J 6 bases; bases outside gene matches: 9. CDR3 in amino acids: CASSFYRGPESNSPLHF. The CDR3 DNA sequence: TGTGCCAGCAGCTTTTACAGGGGGCCGGAATCTAATTCACCCCTCCACTTT.

This clone came up many times. V gene TRBV19 combines with J gene TRBJ2-1; no clear D gene. V was pared by 6 bases and J by 0 bases, with 12 bases between. The CDR3 length is 15 residues. The germline V gene encodes CDR1 LNHDA and CDR2 SQIVND (reference sequence). Here the CDR3 reads CASRPDSSSYNEQFF. The CDR3 DNA reads as TGTGCCAGTAGGCCCGATTCTAGCTCCTACAATGAGCAGTTCTTC.

The gene calls are TRBV19 and TRBJ1-5; D gene ambiguous. CDR1 and CDR2 (germline): LNHDA, SQIVND (reference sequence). The V end lost 3 bases, the J end lost 5 bases, and 8 bases lay between the germline ends. CDR3 size: 13 residues. The CDR3 DNA reads as TGTGCCAGTAGTATTCGCTTAGATCAGCCCCAGCATTTT. Its translation is CASSIRLDQPQHF.

V and J are TRBV2 and TRBJ1-4, with a possible D match to TRBD1 (6 bases). The V and J ends lost 6 bases and 8 bases respectively, with 13 bases between them. The CDR3 has 13 residues. Germline CDR1 and CDR2: SNHLY and FYNNEI. The CDR3 protein is CASSRDIGEKLFF. In DNA, the CDR3 is TGTGCCAGCAGCCGGGACATAGGGGAAAAACTGTTTTTT.

This chain connects TRBV30 to TRBJ2-5, with D perhaps TRBD1 (6 bases). CDR1 and CDR2 from the germline V gene are GTSNPN and SVGIG (reference sequence). This CDR3 has 15 residues. V dropped 5 bases and J dropped 3 bases, with 19 bases sitting between them. Written as DNA, the CDR3 is TGTGCCTGGGCGCCAAGGGGGACACAAAAAGAGACCCAGTACTTC. It is translated as CAWAPRGTQKETQYF.

The CDR3 sequence: CASSLDTPNYGYTF. The CDR3 DNA follows: TGCGCCAGCAGCTTAGACACGCCTAACTATGGCTACACCTTC. This chain connects TRBV5-1 to TRBJ1-2; D gene unclear. CDR1 and CDR2 from the germline V gene are SGHRS and YFSETQ. The V gene lost 2 bases and the J gene lost 0 bases, with 8 bases spanning the gap. This CDR3 contains 14 residues.

V and J are TRBV19 and TRBJ1-2; D may be TRBD1 (5 bases). CDR3 size: 15 residues. V lost 5 bases, J lost 4 bases, and 17 bases lay in between. Germline V gene data show CDR1 as LNHDA and CDR2 as SQIVND (reference sequence). The CDR3 DNA reads as TGTGCCAGTAGTCAGCAGGGCTCAATGCCCTATGGCTACACCTTC. It yields the protein CASSQQGSMPYGYTF.

This clone was observed a single time. The chain recombines TRBV3-1 (or the pseudogene TRBV3-2) with TRBJ2-2, with 7 bases identical to TRBD2. Germline V lookup: CDR1 LGHDT, CDR2 YNNKEL (reference sequence). The CDR3 is made up of 14 amino acids. V gave up 1 base and J gave up 5 bases; unmatched junction bases: 1. CDR3 in amino acids: CASSQVGGTGELFF. For the CDR3, the DNA is TGTGCCAGCAGCCAAGTCGGGGGGACCGGGGAGCTGTTTTTT.

The chain has TRBV7-2 and TRBJ2-1; the match to TRBD2 covers 12 bases. The J segment lost 3 bases and the V segment lost 1 base, leaving 10 bases of the junction unmatched. The CDR3 covers 19 residues. The germline CDR1 and CDR2 sequences are SGHTA and FQGNSA. The CDR3 sequence is CASSLGGTSGFDGYNEQFF. The CDR3 bases are TGTGCCAGCAGCTTAGGTGGGACTAGCGGGTTTGACGGCTACAATGAGCAGTTCTTC.

This rearrangement joins TRBV4-1 to TRBJ2-1, with a possible D match to TRBD2 (6 bases). Trimming removed 0 bases from V and 10 bases from J, with 28 bases in between. The CDR3 contains 19 residues. Per germline, CDR1 MGHRA and CDR2 YSYEKL. In DNA, the CDR3 is TGCGCCAGCAGCCAAGATTGGGAATTTGGGGACTGGACGGGACGGGAGCAGTTCTTC. This encodes CASSQDWEFGDWTGREQFF.

The chain links TRBV5-6 to TRBJ2-7; 7 bases are a match to TRBD2. CDR3 length: 15 residues. Germline CDR1 is SGHDT and CDR2 is YYEEEE. V gave up 4 bases and J gave up 5 bases; unmatched junction bases: 12. This CDR3 is CASSPLGEGRDEQYF. The CDR3 DNA reads as TGTGCCAGCAGCCCCCTGGGGGAGGGGCGGGACGAGCAGTACTTC.

The J gene is TRBJ2-3, the V gene TRBV19; TRBD2 matches 7 bases. CDR1 and CDR2 (germline): LNHDA, SQIVND (reference sequence). V was clipped by 10 bases and J by 3 bases; unmatched bases: 10. The CDR3 contains 14 residues. The CDR3 DNA is TGTGCCACTTGGGGAGGGAGTCGTACAGATACGCAGTATTTT. It is translated as CATWGGSRTDTQYF. The full variable domain, completed using reference TRBV19 and TRBJ2-3, is DGGITQSPKYLFRKEGQNVTLSCEQNLNHDAMYWYRQDPGQGLRLIYYSQIVNDFQKGDIAEGYSVSREKKESFPLTVTSAQKNPTAFYLCATWGGSRTDTQYFGPGTRLTVL.

The chain recombines TRBV13 with TRBJ2-2; perhaps TRBD1 as D (6 bases). Looked up from germline, CDR1 is PRHDT and CDR2 is FYEKMQ (reference sequence). Trimming pared 3 bases from V and 5 bases from J, leaving 16 bases between. The CDR3 length is 16 residues. The CDR3 DNA follows: TGTGCCAGCAGCTTGGGAGACAGGTCCGGGACCGGGGAGCTGTTTTTT. It codes for CASSLGDRSGTGELFF. The entire variable domain, with the rest obtained from reference TRBV13 and TRBJ2-2, is as follows: AAGVIQSPRHLIKEKRETATLKCYPIPRHDTVYWYQQGPGQDPQFLISFYEKMQSDKGSIPDRFSAQQFSDYHSELNMSSLELGDSALYFCASSLGDRSGTGELFFGEGSRLTVL.

J is TRBJ2-2 and V is TRBV27; 12 positions match TRBD2. Looked up from germline, CDR1 is MNHEY and CDR2 is SMNVEV (reference sequence). The V gene end was trimmed by 2 bases and the J gene end by 0 bases; junction bases not matched to a gene: 10. There are 20 residues in the CDR3. CDR3 DNA: TGTGCCAGCAGTTTAAGAAAACTAGCGGGAGGAGGGTCGAACACCGGGGAGCTGTTTTTT. Encoded protein: CASSLRKLAGGGSNTGELFF.

The genes are TRBV10-3 and TRBJ1-2, with 12 bases identical to TRBD1. Germline CDR1 is ENHRY and CDR2 is SYGVKD. There are 14 residues in the CDR3. Losses at the gene ends were 6 bases for V and 6 bases for J; bases not matched to a gene: 5. The CDR3 protein is CAISPGQGADGYTF. In DNA, the CDR3 is TGTGCCATCAGCCCGGGACAGGGGGCTGATGGCTACACCTTC.

The V call is TRBV28, the J call TRBJ1-3; 9 bases line up with TRBD1. Trimming cost V 6 bases and J 8 bases; bases outside gene matches: 8. Germline lookup yields CDR1 MDHEN and CDR2 SYDVKM. This CDR3 is 14 amino acids long. The chain's CDR3 is CASRRPQGAYTIYF. The CDR3 DNA reads TGTGCCAGCAGGAGGCCACAGGGGGCTTACACCATATATTTT.

Details on this clone: Additional DNA sequences in this sample encode the identical CDR3. The chain links TRBV15 to TRBJ2-7, with TRBD2 identical over 9 bases. Germline V gene lookup returns CDR1 LNHNV and CDR2 YYDKDF (reference sequence). The junction had 1 base not matched to a gene; V was cut back by 0 bases and J by 1 base. This CDR3 is 15 amino acids long. CDR3 protein: CATSRETSGSYEQYF. DNA of the CDR3: TGTGCCACCAGCAGAGAGACTAGCGGATCCTACGAGCAGTACTTC.

The V call is TRBV21-1, the J call TRBJ1-4; the table's TRBD1 call for D was not verified on the DNA. TRBV21-1 is termed a pseudogene. There are 17 residues in the CDR3. CDR3 DNA sequence: TGTGCCAGCAGCAAAAGGGACAGGGGCGCAACTAATGAAAAACTGTTTTTT. Translation: CASSKRDRGATNEKLFF.

J is TRBJ2-2 and V is TRBV5-1; D gene ambiguous. V lost 1 base to trimming and J lost 0 bases, with 13 bases between them. This CDR3 has 17 residues. Germline loops: CDR1 SGHRS, CDR2 YFSETQ. Here the CDR3 reads CASSLSPVSANTGELFF. Here the CDR3 DNA reads TGCGCCAGCAGCTTGTCCCCAGTAAGCGCGAACACCGGGGAGCTGTTTTTT.

In nucleotides, the CDR3 is TGTGCCAGCAGCTACGGAGGCAGCCTGAACACTGAAGCTTTCTTT. This encodes CASSYGGSLNTEAFF. The V gene is TRBV7-9, the J gene TRBJ1-1; D gene uncertain. Germline values: CDR1 SEHNR, CDR2 FQNEAQ (reference sequence). V lost 4 bases to trimming and J lost 0 bases, with 12 bases between them. CDR3 length: 15 residues.

V gene TRBV30 combines with J gene TRBJ1-2; no definite D call. Trimming took 2 bases from V and 0 from J, leaving 13 bases between them. The CDR3 totals 15 residues. Germline values: CDR1 GTSNPN, CDR2 SVGIG (reference sequence). The CDR3 is CAWSIYFRANYGYTF. The DNA for the CDR3 is TGTGCCTGGAGTATATACTTTCGGGCTAACTATGGCTACACCTTC.

This chain connects TRBV7-9 to TRBJ2-3; 10 bases agree with TRBD2. V shed 4 bases, J shed 2 bases, and the junction held 9 bases outside the gene matches. Germline-derived CDR1 and CDR2 are SEHNR and FQNEAQ (reference sequence). This CDR3 has 17 amino acids. The CDR3 sequence: CASSSFSGRSDTDTQYF. CDR3 bases: TGTGCCAGCAGCTCATTTAGCGGGAGGTCGGACACAGATACGCAGTATTTT.

The rearrangement uses TRBV5-1 and TRBJ2-5, with 9 bases matching TRBD1. The V segment lost 1 base and the J segment 2 bases; nucleotides outside the gene matches: 6. The CDR3 extends over 16 amino acids. Germline CDR1 and CDR2: SGHRS and YFSETQ. CDR3 in amino acids: CASSLWGQGLQETQYF. The CDR3 region has the DNA TGCGCCAGCAGCTTGTGGGGACAGGGCTTGCAAGAGACCCAGTACTTC.

The chain combines TRBV6-6 with TRBJ2-7; 8 nucleotides match TRBD1. V shed 4 bases, J shed 5 bases, and the junction held 10 bases outside the gene matches. The CDR3 is 15 residues long. The germline V gene encodes CDR1 MNHNY and CDR2 SVGAGI (reference sequence). DNA of the CDR3: TGTGCCAGCAGTTCGATAGGACAGGGCCCCCACGAGCAGTACTTC. This codes for CASSSIGQGPHEQYF.

The gene calls are TRBV7-9 and TRBJ1-5; 8 bases align to TRBD1. The germline gives CDR1 SEHNR, CDR2 FQNEAQ (reference sequence). With 1 base clipped from V and 7 bases from J, the junction kept 3 bases outside the gene matches. The CDR3 extends over 14 amino acids. Here the CDR3 DNA reads TGTGCCAGCAGCTTAGGACAGGGGAAGCAGCCCCAGCATTTT. This codes for CASSLGQGKQPQHF.

CDR3 bases: TGCGCCAGCAGCCGGACAGGGCAGTATGGCTACACCTTC. Translating gives CASSRTGQYGYTF. The chain carries TRBV5-1 and TRBJ1-2, with 8 bases that match TRBD1. The CDR3 consists of 13 residues. Trimming cost V 4 bases and J 5 bases; bases outside gene matches: 4. Germline-derived CDR1 and CDR2 are SGHRS and YFSETQ.

The V gene is TRBV7-6, the J gene TRBJ2-3; D ambiguous. From germline, CDR1 is SGHVS and CDR2 FNYEAQ. The length of the CDR3 is 14 residues. Trimming cost V 0 bases and J 1 base, with 5 bases left between them. The chain's CDR3 is CASSLAVRTDTQYF. The CDR3 DNA is TGTGCCAGCAGCTTAGCCGTCCGCACAGATACGCAGTATTTT.